This T cell receptor (beta chain) was recorded in a study of blood T cells in healthy people across ages. V lost 0 bases and J 1 base, leaving 13 bases between the germline ends. The CDR3 runs 17 residues. Germline V lookup: CDR1 LGHNA, CDR2 YSLEER. Alongside a J-beta primer mix, a sample-barcoded 5' primer served in a second PCR lasting roughly 6 to 12 cycles. Researchers report that a template-switch adaptor with 12 random nucleotides tagged each cDNA molecule. Using its own MiXCR run on the 5' RACE reads, TCRdb lists one record per CDR3 protein. The data contain 1.5 million to 2 million distinct CDR3 sequences, 40% to 55% of them seen just once; the ten biggest clones take up more than 2%.

The sequence was collected from a woman aged 40 to 50 in good health. The sequenced material came from blood. The V call is TRBV4-3, the J call TRBJ2-1; unclear D gene. The CDR3, as DNA: TGCGCCAGCAGCCAAGATCCCCAGGCCCATTCCTACAATGAGCAGTTCTTC. It translates to CASSQDPQAHSYNEQFF.